This T cell receptor beta chain was sequenced in a study of cytomegalovirus exposure and HLA in healthy donors. With regard to this clone: Its antigen is currently unknown.

The data were produced by immunoSEQ multiplex PCR, yet TCRdb's version contains in-frame clones alone and is incomplete. The sample contains roughly 90,000 clones, roughly 85% of which appear only once. Study-wide points: The authors enumerated over 150 TCR beta chains as linked to cytomegalovirus.

Looked up from germline, CDR1 is LNHDA and CDR2 is SQIVND (reference sequence). This CDR3 comprises 16 residues. Trimming removed 5 bases from V and 1 base from J; junction bases left unmatched: 8. Sequenced sample: PBMCs. J is TRBJ2-3 and V is TRBV19; 8 bases align to TRBD1. This sequence originates from a man aged 18 to 30 in good health and CMV-seropositive. DNA for the CDR3: TGTGCCAGTAGTCGAACTCAGGGGGCGGGCACAGATACGCAGTATTTT. It is translated as CASSRTQGAGTDTQYF.